Below are 30 T cell receptor beta chains sequenced from a single sample in a study of T cell responses to AZD1222 COVID-19 vaccine. The method was immunoSEQ multiplex PCR; TCRdb's version includes in-frame clones alone and lacks a portion of them. This table has about 140,000 clones, 75% to 95% appearing once. Sequences were derived from peripheral blood, sampled on day 0 of AZD1222 vaccination. These receptors were collected from an adult in good health.

This clone was recorded only once. This rearrangement joins TRBV5-1 to TRBJ2-1; no firm D call. Between the trimmed V and J ends, which lost 1 base and 6 bases, there was a span of 17 bases. Germline-derived CDR1 and CDR2 are SGHRS and YFSETQ. There are 16 residues in the CDR3. The CDR3 bases are TGCGCCAGCAGCTTGTTTCGTGAAGGCCTAGGCAATGAGCAGTTCTTC. Encoded protein: CASSLFREGLGNEQFF.

The chain employs TRBV1 and TRBJ1-2. TRBV1 is a known pseudogene. The CDR3 contains 18 residues. CDR3 residues: CTSSQEWKEGVWNYGYTF. The CDR3 DNA follows: TGCACCAGCAGCCAAGAATGGAAGGAGGGTGTCTGGAACTATGGCTACACCTTC.

V and J are TRBV30 and TRBJ2-1, with TRBD2 identical over 7 bases. Germline CDR1 GTSNPN, CDR2 SVGIG (reference sequence). J was trimmed by 3 bases and V by 5 bases; bases with no gene match: 13. The CDR3 is 16 residues long. The CDR3 spells CAWPREASGDYNEQFF. The CDR3 nucleotides are TGTGCCTGGCCACGCGAGGCTAGCGGAGACTACAATGAGCAGTTCTTC.

The V gene is TRBV7-8, the J gene TRBJ1-4; TRBD1 aligns across 7 bases. After removal of 5 bases from V and 5 bases from J, the junction contained 8 bases not matched to a gene. The CDR3 is made up of 15 amino acids. Germline CDR1 SGHVS, CDR2 FQNEAQ. The CDR3 region has the DNA TGTGCCAGCAGCCGAGCAGGGGGTTCAAATGAAAAACTGTTTTTT. As protein: CASSRAGGSNEKLFF.

This clone was recorded once. This chain connects TRBV7-3 to TRBJ2-3; 13 nucleotides align to TRBD2. The CDR3 has 15 amino acids. With 5 bases clipped from V and 4 bases from J, the junction kept 3 bases outside the gene matches. Germline CDR1 reads SGHTA; CDR2 reads FQGTGA. The CDR3 loop reads CASSTGLAGADTQYF. CDR3 bases: TGTGCCAGCAGCACTGGACTAGCGGGAGCAGATACGCAGTATTTT.

This chain joins TRBV7-2 and TRBJ2-7; 11 bases map to TRBD2. Germline assignment: CDR1 SGHTA and CDR2 FQGNSA. This CDR3 region has 15 residues. With V trimmed by 6 bases and J by 3 bases, 7 bases remained unmatched. CDR3 residues: CASSSSGRPIYEQYF. Written as DNA, the CDR3 is TGTGCCAGCAGTTCTAGCGGGAGGCCCATCTACGAGCAGTACTTC.

The chain combines TRBV11-3 with TRBJ1-4, with 10 bases that match TRBD1. The CDR3 consists of 14 residues. Germline loops: CDR1 SGHNT, CDR2 YENEEA. The trim removed 5 bases at V and 8 bases at J, leaving 5 bases unmatched. CDR3 sequence reads: CASSPGTGEEKLFF. The DNA of the CDR3 is TGTGCCAGCAGCCCAGGGACAGGGGAAGAAAAACTGTTTTTT.

The genes are TRBV18 and TRBJ2-3, with D possibly TRBD2 on 5 matching bases. The CDR3 spans 12 residues. V was clipped by 5 bases and J by 5 bases, with 8 bases between them. CDR1 is KGHSH and CDR2 is LQKENI in the germline V gene. The CDR3 reads CASSSGVDTQYF. In DNA form, the CDR3 reads TGTGCCAGCTCATCCGGGGTAGATACGCAGTATTTT.

A single count supports this clone. The gene calls are TRBV6-5 and TRBJ2-3, with no clear D. The CDR3 is 13 amino acids. V was shortened by 7 bases and J by 2 bases, with 10 bases between the two germline ends. The germline gives CDR1 MNHEY, CDR2 SVGAGI. CDR3 region: CASMGTYTDTQYF. The CDR3 nucleotides read TGTGCCAGCATGGGCACCTACACAGATACGCAGTATTTT.

The chain is built from TRBV5-6 and TRBJ1-1; the D is unclear. Germline CDR1 reads SGHDT; CDR2 reads YYEEEE. This CDR3 comprises 12 residues. V was shortened by 0 bases and J by 3 bases, with 3 bases between the two germline ends. The CDR3 reads CASSLDDTEAFF. The CDR3 DNA follows: TGTGCCAGCAGCTTGGACGACACTGAAGCTTTCTTT.

The V gene is TRBV10-2, the J gene TRBJ1-2; 8 positions match TRBD1. The CDR3 sequence is 16 residues long. CDR1 and CDR2 from the germline V gene are WSHSY and SAAADI. With V trimmed by 10 bases and J by 3 bases, 16 bases remained unmatched. The CDR3 DNA is TGCGCCATCAACGCCCAAATCAGGGGGCCTTACTATGGCTACACCTTC. Residues: CAINAQIRGPYYGYTF.

V and J are TRBV5-1 and TRBJ2-3; D remains ambiguous. From germline, CDR1 is SGHRS and CDR2 YFSETQ. This CDR3 spans 12 amino acids. Between the trimmed V and J ends, which lost 0 bases and 5 bases, there was a span of 4 bases. CDR3 residues: CASSLVEDTQYF. CDR3 sequence (DNA): TGCGCCAGCAGCTTGGTGGAAGATACGCAGTATTTT.

This rearrangement joins TRBV27 to TRBJ1-5; D may be TRBD1 (5 bases). The CDR3 spans 16 residues. Germline-derived CDR1 and CDR2 are MNHEY and SMNVEV (reference sequence). Trimming shortened V by 5 bases and J by 5 bases, and 19 bases separated the two germline ends. The CDR3 DNA sequence: TGTGCCAGCAGTACCCGGGGGGGAGGGTTAGATCAGCCCCAGCATTTT. Its translation is CASSTRGGGLDQPQHF.

CDR3 DNA sequence: TGTGCCACCAGCAGAGATTCCCTACTTTCCGACACCGGGGAGCTGTTTTTT. Protein sequence: CATSRDSLLSDTGELFF. The V gene is TRBV15, the J gene TRBJ2-2; D is unclear. V shed 0 bases and J shed 3 bases, with 14 bases lying between them. Germline CDR1 LNHNV, CDR2 YYDKDF (reference sequence). CDR3 length equals 17 residues.

This chain joins TRBV7-9 and TRBJ2-7, with D perhaps given as TRBD1 or TRBD2 (6 bases each). The CDR3 runs to 16 residues. CDR1 SEHNR and CDR2 FQNEAQ come from the germline V gene (reference sequence). V lost 8 bases and J lost 4, with 24 bases in between. The CDR3 DNA reads as TGTGCCAGCGCCCTAGGAGGGGCAGGGGAGCCTTACGAGCAGTACTTC. Translation gives CASALGGAGEPYEQYF. Based on the CDR3 plus reference TRBV7-9 and TRBJ2-7, the full variable domain is DTGVSQNPRHKITKRGQNVTFRCDPISEHNRLYWYRQTLGQGPEFLTYFQNEAQLEKSRLLSDRFSAERPKGSFSTLEIQRTEQGDSAMYLCASALGGAGEPYEQYFGPGTRLTVT.

This clone was seen a handful of times. The chain uses TRBV9 and TRBJ2-3; 9 positions match TRBD2. The ends lost 4 bases at V and 1 base at J; junction bases unmatched: 4. The CDR3 loop spans 15 amino acids. Germline-derived CDR1 and CDR2 are SGDLS and YYNGEE. CDR3 in amino acids: CASSSRTSGTDTQYF. The CDR3 DNA sequence: TGTGCCAGCAGCTCTCGGACTAGCGGCACAGATACGCAGTATTTT.

V and J are TRBV3-1 (or the pseudogene TRBV3-2) and TRBJ2-3; D is unclear. The CDR3 consists of 14 residues. Germline lookup yields CDR1 LGHDT and CDR2 YNNKEL (reference sequence). Trimming removed 5 bases at V and 2 bases at J, with 11 bases between. CDR3 in DNA: TGTGCCAGCAGCTCCGCCCCGGTCACAGATACGCAGTATTTT. Its translation is CASSSAPVTDTQYF.

The V call is TRBV11-2, the J call TRBJ2-7; D tentatively reads TRBD1 or TRBD2 (5 bases each). V was cut by 1 base and J by 2 bases, with 18 bases left in between. CDR1 is SGHAT, CDR2 FQNNGV, per germline. The CDR3 runs 17 residues. The CDR3 region has the DNA TGTGCCAGCAGCTTAGGCCCACCCGGGGCATTGGCCTACGAGCAGTACTTC. Translating it yields CASSLGPPGALAYEQYF.

In DNA form, the CDR3 reads TGTGCCACCACTGGACCCCCTGACTACAATGAGCAGTTCTTC. It translates to CATTGPPDYNEQFF. This chain uses TRBV24-1 with TRBJ2-1; D is uncertain. The CDR3 is made up of 14 amino acids. V lost 8 bases to trimming and J lost 3 bases, with 13 bases between them. Germline V gives CDR1 KGHDR, CDR2 SFDVKD.

This chain uses TRBV7-2 with TRBJ2-7; tentative D call: TRBD2 (5 bases). This CDR3 comprises 13 residues. Trimming removed 4 bases from V and 2 bases from J, with 9 bases in between. Germline loops: CDR1 SGHTA, CDR2 FQGNSA. CDR3 coding DNA: TGTGCCAGCAGCTCGCGGACTGCCTACGAGCAGTACTTC. Amino acids: CASSSRTAYEQYF.

V is TRBV5-1 and J is TRBJ2-7; D gene uncertain. The CDR3 contains 14 residues. The germline gives CDR1 SGHRS, CDR2 YFSETQ. Trimming took off 0 bases at V and 3 bases at J, with 10 bases between the two ends. In DNA, the CDR3 is TGCGCCAGCAGCTTGGGGCCGGACCGCTACGAGCAGTACTTC. It specifies CASSLGPDRYEQYF.

Here the CDR3 reads CASSYRGGRETQYF. The CDR3 DNA reads as TGTGCCAGCAGTTACCGGGGGGGCAGGGAGACCCAGTACTTC. The rearrangement uses TRBV6-6 and TRBJ2-5; 8 nucleotides match TRBD2. The CDR3 has 14 amino acids. J was trimmed by 5 bases and V by 2 bases; bases with no gene match: 4. Germline V lookup: CDR1 MNHNY, CDR2 SVGAGI (reference sequence).

This clone was detected a few times. The rearrangement joins TRBV6-5 to TRBJ2-6, with a weak D call TRBD1 (6 bases). This CDR3 spans 13 amino acids. Germline-derived CDR1 and CDR2 are MNHEY and SVGAGI. With 8 bases removed from V and 1 base from J, the gap between germline ends came to 6 bases. The CDR3 loop is CASGQSGANVLTF. CDR3 sequence (DNA): TGTGCCAGCGGACAGTCTGGGGCCAACGTCCTGACTTTC.

The V gene is TRBV10-3, the J gene TRBJ2-7; possible D gene TRBD2, 5 bases. Trimming shortened V by 7 bases and J by 1 base, and 11 bases separated the two germline ends. Germline lookup yields CDR1 ENHRY and CDR2 SYGVKD. This CDR3 is built from 13 residues. CDR3 loop: CAINDGISYEQYF. The DNA for the CDR3 is TGTGCCATCAACGACGGGATATCCTACGAGCAGTACTTC.

This clone was counted once. The J gene is TRBJ2-5, the V gene TRBV20-1; 7 bases fit TRBD1. With V trimmed by 3 bases and J by 5 bases, 12 bases remained unmatched. This CDR3 is 15 amino acids long. Germline CDR1 is DFQATT and CDR2 is SNEGSKA (reference sequence). The CDR3 DNA follows: TGCAGTGCTAGTCCTATCCGGGACAGTGGGGAGACCCAGTACTTC. As protein: CSASPIRDSGETQYF.

This clone occurred a few times. The rearrangement joins TRBV7-2 to TRBJ2-7, with D possibly being TRBD1 or TRBD2 (5 bases each). The V gene lost 5 bases and the J gene lost 0 bases, with 11 bases spanning the gap. Germline loops: CDR1 SGHTA, CDR2 FQGNSA. The CDR3 is 14 amino acids. The CDR3 nucleotides read TGTGCCAGCAGCCGGGACGGAAACTCCTACGAGCAGTACTTC. It specifies CASSRDGNSYEQYF.

J is TRBJ1-2 and V is TRBV29-1; D perhaps matches TRBD1 (6 bases). Germline V gene data show CDR1 as SQVTM and CDR2 as ANQGSEA. With 4 bases removed from V and 6 bases from J, the gap between germline ends came to 15 bases. CDR3 length: 13 residues. DNA of the CDR3: TGCAGCGTTGTTTCCAGGGGTAGGAATGGCTACACCTTC. It is translated as CSVVSRGRNGYTF.

This chain links TRBV5-4 with TRBJ2-3; possibly TRBD1 for D (6 bases). The germline CDR1 and CDR2 sequences are SGHNT and YYREEE (reference sequence). V was clipped by 3 bases and J by 9 bases, with 23 bases between them. This CDR3 spans 16 amino acids. CDR3 residues: CASSSSTPGVSGTQYF. The CDR3 DNA reads TGTGCCAGCAGCTCCTCGACACCAGGGGTTTCGGGGACGCAGTATTTT.

The chain recombines TRBV6-2 or TRBV6-3 with TRBJ2-5; TRBD2 is a possible D gene (6 bases). CDR1 and CDR2 from the germline V gene are MNHEY and SVGEGT. V lost 2 bases and J lost 0, with 13 bases in between. The CDR3 contains 16 residues. The CDR3 DNA follows: TGTGCCAGCAGTTACGGCCCCCGGACTAACCAAGAGACCCAGTACTTC. Its protein is CASSYGPRTNQETQYF.

V and J are TRBV19 and TRBJ1-2, with D perhaps matching TRBD1 (6 bases). Per germline, CDR1 LNHDA and CDR2 SQIVND (reference sequence). This CDR3 has 14 amino acids. Trimming took off 5 bases at V and 2 bases at J, with 12 bases between the two ends. In nucleotides, the CDR3 is TGTGCCAGTAGTGAACAGGGAAGGAACTATGGCTACACCTTC. Amino acids: CASSEQGRNYGYTF. The whole variable domain, remainder taken from reference TRBV19 and TRBJ1-2, is DGGITQSPKYLFRKEGQNVTLSCEQNLNHDAMYWYRQDPGQGLRLIYYSQIVNDFQKGDIAEGYSVSREKKESFPLTVTSAQKNPTAFYLCASSEQGRNYGYTFGSGTRLTVV.